This is a list of T cell receptor beta chains from one sample in a study of Graves' ophthalmopathy and Graves' hyperthyroidism. MiXCR, run by TCRdb on the multiplex PCR reads, gives a single entry per CDR3 protein. Among 360,000 or so distinct CDR3 sequences, around 17% were seen once, and the ten largest hold around 1.6%. Sequencing was carried out using peripheral blood. These receptors were collected from a woman under 30 with Graves' ophthalmopathy. CDR3s include the opening cysteine and the closing phenylalanine or tryptophan. Each record gives: V gene, D gene, J gene, clone size, CDR3 DNA, CDR3 protein. D genes are given only for firm matches. Clone size is given for some rows only: seen once, a few or many times, or a class if the clone is expanded.

TRBV12-3/TRBV12-4,.,TRBJ2-7,few,TGTGCCAGCAGTGCGGACTGGCGGCAGTACTTC,CASSADWRQYF
TRBV27,.,TRBJ2-2,many,TGTGCCAGCTGTTCCGCCTTGGGCACCGGGGAGCTGTTTTTT,CASCSALGTGELFF
TRBV7-6,.,TRBJ2-5,many,TGTGCCAGCAGCCCTACGGGAACCACAGGGATCCAAGAGACCCAGTACTTC,CASSPTGTTGIQETQYF
TRBV19,TRBD1,TRBJ1-1,many,TGTGCCAGTAGTGCCAGACAGGGCGGCACTGAAGCTTTCTTT,CASSARQGGTEAFF
TRBV6-2/TRBV6-3,.,TRBJ1-6,many,TGTGCCAGCAGTTACCGGCAGACAACCTTTCGGTCCTATAATTCACCCCTCCACTTT,CASSYRQTTFRSYNSPLHF
TRBV4-1,.,TRBJ1-2,many,TGCGCCAGCAGCCAAGTTGGGGGCGCGGATGGCTACACCTTC,CASSQVGGADGYTF
TRBV24-1,.,TRBJ1-1,many,TGTGCCACCAGTGATCATCCGGGCACTGAAGCTTTCTTT,CATSDHPGTEAFF
TRBV28,TRBD1,TRBJ1-6,many,TGTGCCAGCAGCCTAGGGACAGATAATTCACCCCTCCACTTT,CASSLGTDNSPLHF
TRBV11-2,.,TRBJ1-1,many,TGTGCCAGCAGCTTAGATGGCACCGGGGGCTCTGAAGCTTTCTTT,CASSLDGTGGSEAFF
TRBV20-1,TRBD1,TRBJ2-7,many,TGCAGTGCTAGAGATGTGGACAGGGGAGGTGAGCAGTACTTC,CSARDVDRGGEQYF
TRBV6-2/TRBV6-3,TRBD1,TRBJ2-7,many,TGTGCCAGCAGTTACTCGTTGCCTCTTGGGACAGGTAATACCTACGAGCAGTACTTC,CASSYSLPLGTGNTYEQYF
TRBV20-1,.,TRBJ1-5,many,TGCGGAATAAGAGCAGGGGTGGTCGTTGGGCCCCAGCATTTT,CGIRAGVVVGPQHF
TRBV30,.,TRBJ1-5,many,TGTGCCTGGAACCGAGGAGGTAGCAATCAGCCCCAGCATTTT,CAWNRGGSNQPQHF
TRBV28,.,TRBJ2-2,.,TGTGCCAGCAAGGAACGGGAGCTGTTTTTT,CASKERELFF
TRBV7-2,.,TRBJ2-7,many,TGTGCCAGCAGTCCTGTTCCGGGGCAACCCTACGAGCAGTACTTC,CASSPVPGQPYEQYF
TRBV19,.,TRBJ2-5,many,TGTGCCAGTAGTATGTTAGGACAGAGAGAGACCCAGTACTTC,CASSMLGQRETQYF
TRBV10-1,.,TRBJ1-6,many,TGCGCCAGCAGTGAGAGGCGCGGGTCACCCCTCCACTTT,CASSERRGSPLHF
TRBV7-3,TRBD2,TRBJ2-7,many,TGTGCCAGCAGCGTCAACAGGGTGGGACTAGCGGGAGGTTTAGACTACGAGCAGTACTTC,CASSVNRVGLAGGLDYEQYF
TRBV15,.,TRBJ1-5,many,TGTGCCACCAGCATAGGGCACAATCAGCCCCAGCATTTT,CATSIGHNQPQHF
TRBV6-5,TRBD1,TRBJ1-5,few,TGTGCCAGCAGTTACTCACAGGGGCACAATCAGCCCCAGCATTTT,CASSYSQGHNQPQHF
TRBV24-1,TRBD1,TRBJ1-5,many,TGTGCCACCAGTGCTAGACAGGGCAGCAATCAGCCCCAGCATTTT,CATSARQGSNQPQHF
TRBV20-1,.,TRBJ2-3,many,TGCAGTGCCCACGGGACTCCTAGCACAGATACGCAGTATTTT,CSAHGTPSTDTQYF
TRBV11-2,TRBD1,TRBJ2-3,many,TGTGCCAGCAGCTTTCTCGGACAGGGGGCTTCAGATACGCAGTATTTT,CASSFLGQGASDTQYF
TRBV6-1,.,TRBJ2-2,few,TGTGCCAGTTGGGGATCCCGGGCCGGGGAGCTGTTTTTT,CASWGSRAGELFF
TRBV6-1,TRBD2,TRBJ2-7,.,TGTGCCAGCAGGGGACTAGCGGGAGAGGGCTACTACGAGCAGTACTTC,CASRGLAGEGYYEQYF
TRBV7-2,.,TRBJ1-1,many,TGTGCCAGCAGCACGACAGCGAACACTGAAGCTTTCTTT,CASSTTANTEAFF
TRBV11-2,.,TRBJ2-7,many,TGTGCCAGCAGCTTAGATCTACCGGCCGAGCAGTACTTC,CASSLDLPAEQYF
TRBV11-2,.,TRBJ1-6,many,TGTGCCAGCAGCTTAGTGTCTGCCGGCTCACCCCTCCACTTT,CASSLVSAGSPLHF
TRBV30,.,TRBJ1-1,.,TGTGCCTGGAGTGTATCAGGGGCTGGCACTGAAGCTTTCTTT,CAWSVSGAGTEAFF
TRBV7-2,.,TRBJ1-1,many,TGTGCCAGCAGCTCCTCTAGGTTGAACACTGAAGCTTTCTTT,CASSSSRLNTEAFF
TRBV5-6,.,TRBJ1-1,.,TGTGCCAGCAGCTTGTCACCCACCTCCAACACTGAAGCTTTCTTT,CASSLSPTSNTEAFF
TRBV14,.,TRBJ2-7,many,TGTGCCAGCAGAGAAACCGGGAGCTCCTACGAGCAGTACTTC,CASRETGSSYEQYF
TRBV11-1,TRBD1,TRBJ2-7,many,TGTGCCAGCAGCTTAGCGCTAGGGGACAGGGGTCCCTACGAGCAGTACTTC,CASSLALGDRGPYEQYF
TRBV5-1,.,TRBJ1-1,many,TGCGCCAGCAGCTTGAGGAGGAGGGGCACTGAAGCTTTCTTT,CASSLRRRGTEAFF
TRBV28,.,TRBJ1-1,many,TGTGCCACCTTAATCACCGGTATAAACACTGAAGCTTTCTTT,CATLITGINTEAFF
TRBV7-2,.,TRBJ1-2,many,TGTGCCAGCAGCCCGGAGGATGACGGCTACACCTTC,CASSPEDDGYTF
TRBV20-1,.,TRBJ1-2,many,TGCAGTGCGAGGGCCTGGTCAGGGCCCCAATGG,CSARAWSGPQW
TRBV6-2/TRBV6-3,.,TRBJ1-3,.,TGTGCCAGCAGTTACCGAAGGGGCGGAACTCTCTCTGGAAACACCATATATTTT,CASSYRRGGTLSGNTIYF
TRBV12-3/TRBV12-4,.,TRBJ1-6,many,TGTGCCAGCAGCCCCCTTCCCCCTACCGGCCGGTCACCCCTCCACTTT,CASSPLPPTGRSPLHF
TRBV6-5,.,TRBJ2-6,many,TGTGCCAGCAGCGCGCTATCTGGGGCCAACGTCCTGACTTTC,CASSALSGANVLTF
TRBV28,TRBD1,TRBJ2-5,many,TGTGCCAGCAGTTTGTATTTTCGACAGGGCGAGCAAGAGACCCAGTACTTC,CASSLYFRQGEQETQYF
TRBV6-1,.,TRBJ2-6,many,TGTGCCAGCAGTGAAGGGTGGGGTACCTCTGGGGCCAACGTCCTGACTTTC,CASSEGWGTSGANVLTF
TRBV20-1,.,TRBJ1-2,.,TGCAGTGCTGTCGGTTTACCCTATGGCTACACCTTC,CSAVGLPYGYTF
TRBV20-1,TRBD1,TRBJ2-2,many,TGCAGTGCTCGGGGGACAGGGGCCCGAAACACCGGGGAGCTGTTTTTT,CSARGTGARNTGELFF
TRBV7-2,.,TRBJ2-7,many,TGTGCCAGCACCCCCAGCCGTGGCCTCTCCTACGAGCAGTACTTC,CASTPSRGLSYEQYF
TRBV18,.,TRBJ1-6,many,TGTGCCAGCTCACCAAACCCCGATTCACCCCTCCACTTT,CASSPNPDSPLHF
TRBV4-1,.,TRBJ1-1,.,TGCGCCAGCAGCCAAGATCTGACGGGGGGTTGGGAAGCTTTCTTT,CASSQDLTGGWEAFF
TRBV6-5,TRBD2,TRBJ2-7,.,TGTGCCAGCAGTTCATTAACTAGCGACCACGAGCAGTACTTC,CASSSLTSDHEQYF
TRBV28,.,TRBJ1-6,many,TGTGCCAGCAGTTTCCTCACAGGCTCCTATAATTCACCCCTCCACTTT,CASSFLTGSYNSPLHF
TRBV7-2,.,TRBJ2-7,many,TGTGCCAGCAGCTTAGCGCCCCCTCCTCCCTACGAGCAGTACTTC,CASSLAPPPPYEQYF